This TCR beta chain was found in a study of cytomegalovirus exposure and HLA in healthy donors. The primer mix had 60 Vbeta and 13 Jbeta primers. Profiling relied on immunoSEQ multiplex PCR, and the TCRdb table lists in-frame clones only, not all of them. The sample yields 150,000 to 200,000 clones, 83% seen once. After removal of 4 bases from V and 5 bases from J, the junction contained 5 bases not matched to a gene. CDR3 length: 15 residues. Sequenced input: PBMCs. The sequence came from a man in his forties in good health and CMV-seropositive. The V and J genes are TRBV23-1 and TRBJ1-1; 12 bases agree with TRBD1. TRBV23-1 is recorded as an ORF, its role being uncertain. Written as DNA, the CDR3 is TGCGCCAGCAGTCCCAGGGACAGGGGGCATACTGAAGCTTTCTTT. It yields the protein CASSPRDRGHTEAFF.